This T cell receptor (beta chain) was captured by sequencing in a study of T cells after posttransplantation cyclophosphamide. This table comes from immunoSEQ multiplex PCR, and its TCRdb copy is limited to in-frame clones, with some not included. This sample carries some 37,000 clones, none of them present only once. This clone has a count of ten or more. The CDR3 consists of 13 residues. Germline CDR1 and CDR2: SGHNT and YYREEE (reference sequence). Trimming removed 7 bases from V and 2 bases from J; junction bases left unmatched: 4. The sequenced sample was PBMCs. The receptor comes from a girl between 10 and 17 years old in good health, CMV-negative, and a related stem cell transplant donor. The chain couples TRBV5-4 to TRBJ2-7; 9 bases line up with TRBD1. CDR3 loop: CASRRDRAYEQYF. CDR3 nucleotide sequence: TGTGCCAGCCGACGGGACAGGGCCTACGAGCAGTACTTC.